A single sample is the source of the 13 T cell receptor beta chains below, sequenced in a study of human T cells and chemical hapten exposure. From the RACE reads, TCRdb called clonotypes with MiXCR, one entry per CDR3 protein. The table records 240,000 or so distinct CDR3 sequences, roughly 8.9% of them present only once. Stated time point: pre-sensitization, week 0. The treatment denotes: therapeutic diphenylcyclopropenone sensitization with weekly scalp DPC. The sample in question was whole blood, obtained in connection with sensitization to the hapten diphenylcyclopropenone (DPC). These receptors originate from a woman aged 35 to 49 with alopecia areata. Some clones in this sample may be carry-over from other donors' samples.

The chain couples TRBV20-1 to TRBJ2-3, with 8 bases identical to TRBD2. J lost 3 bases, V lost 5 bases, and 7 bases had no gene match. The CDR3 contains 14 residues. The germline V gene encodes CDR1 DFQATT and CDR2 SNEGSKA (reference sequence). The CDR3 sequence: CSAPQAGGTDTQYF. The CDR3 DNA reads TGCAGTGCTCCCCAGGCGGGAGGAACAGATACGCAGTATTTT.

CDR3 sequence: CSARRYRDRGRIEQYF. CDR3 nucleotides: TGCAGTGCTAGACGATACCGGGACAGGGGGCGGATCGAGCAGTACTTC. The chain couples TRBV20-1 to TRBJ2-7, with TRBD1 identical over 12 bases. This CDR3 is built from 16 residues. Per germline, CDR1 DFQATT and CDR2 SNEGSKA (reference sequence). Trimming took 2 bases from V and 6 from J; bases not matched to a gene: 11.

CDR3 nucleotide sequence: TGTGCCAGTCTCAGCGGAGGTCCCTACAATGAGCAGTTCTTC. Encoded protein: CASLSGGPYNEQFF. V and J are TRBV19 and TRBJ2-1; D may be TRBD2 (5 bases). The ends were cut back, 8 bases at V and 2 bases at J, with 13 bases in the middle. Germline CDR1 and CDR2: LNHDA and SQIVND (reference sequence). The CDR3 runs 14 residues. The variable domain in full, with the rest retrieved from reference TRBV19 and TRBJ2-1, is DGGITQSPKYLFRKEGQNVTLSCEQNLNHDAMYWYRQDPGQGLRLIYYSQIVNDFQKGDIAEGYSVSREKKESFPLTVTSAQKNPTAFYLCASLSGGPYNEQFFGPGTRLTVL.

This clonotype was recorded a few times. The genes are TRBV6-2 or TRBV6-3 and TRBJ1-2, with a possible D match to TRBD1 (5 bases). The CDR3 contains 14 residues. The ends were cut back, 4 bases at V and 6 bases at J, with 15 bases in the middle. Germline loops: CDR1 MNHEY, CDR2 SVGEGT. CDR3 sequence (DNA): TGTGCCAGCAGTTCACGTCAGGGTTTGGATGGCTACACCTTC. Translating gives CASSSRQGLDGYTF.

This clonotype turned up a few times. The V and J genes are TRBV7-9 and TRBJ2-7; perhaps TRBD2 as D (6 bases). Trimming removed 7 bases from V and 6 bases from J, with 16 bases in between. The germline gives CDR1 SEHNR, CDR2 FQNEAQ (reference sequence). The CDR3 is 13 residues long. CDR3 region: CASTGGLSGEQYF. In DNA form, the CDR3 reads TGTGCCAGCACCGGGGGACTCTCAGGCGAGCAGTACTTC.

This clonotype has a count of ten or more. V and J are TRBV12-3 or TRBV12-4 and TRBJ2-1; D is unclear. The ends were cut back, 3 bases at V and 4 bases at J, with 13 bases in the middle. The CDR3 covers 15 residues. Written as DNA, the CDR3 is TGTGCCAGCAGTTTGTTGGCAGGCCGGTACAATGAGCAGTTCTTC. It yields the protein CASSLLAGRYNEQFF.

This clonotype was picked up many times. DNA for the CDR3: TGTGCCAGCAGCTTAGGAGGCCAGACCCAAGAGACCCAGTACTTC. It encodes CASSLGGQTQETQYF. This rearrangement joins TRBV7-3 to TRBJ2-5, with TRBD2 as a possible D gene (5 bases). Germline V gene data show CDR1 as SGHTA and CDR2 as FQGTGA. CDR3 length: 15 amino acids. V was trimmed by 2 bases and J by 1 base, leaving 11 bases between them.

The rearrangement links TRBV12-3 or TRBV12-4 to TRBJ1-2, with TRBD1 matching over 7 bases. V gave up 6 bases and J gave up 3 bases; unmatched junction bases: 7. The CDR3 is made up of 14 amino acids. The CDR3 region has the DNA TGTGCCAGCAGAGACAGGGAAGAGGACTATGGCTACACCTTC. Residues: CASRDREEDYGYTF.

This clonotype has at least ten counts. The gene calls are TRBV3-1 and TRBJ2-3; D ambiguous. The CDR3 has 14 amino acids. V gave up 1 base and J gave up 2 bases, with 7 bases separating them. Per the germline V gene, CDR1 is LGHDT and CDR2 is YNNKEL (reference sequence). In DNA form, the CDR3 reads TGTGCCAGCAGCCAAGTCCTAGTCACAGATACGCAGTATTTT. Its protein is CASSQVLVTDTQYF.

J is TRBJ2-2 and V is TRBV5-1, with D possibly TRBD2 on 5 matching bases. Trimming left V 0 bases short and J 4 bases short, with 10 bases between. CDR1 and CDR2 from the germline V gene are SGHRS and YFSETQ. The CDR3 sequence is 15 residues long. CDR3 region: CASSLARGITGELFF. The CDR3 nucleotides read TGCGCCAGCAGCTTGGCTCGGGGAATCACCGGGGAGCTGTTTTTT.

In regard to this clonotype: This sequence may be a read error, since a much larger clone differs from it by one base. The V and J genes are TRBV7-2 and TRBJ1-5; 9 bases match TRBD1. V was clipped by 1 base and J by 2 bases; unmatched bases: 3. CDR3 size: 16 residues. Germline CDR1 and CDR2: SGHTA and FQGNSA. CDR3 nucleotides: TGTGCCAGCAGCTTAGAGGGGGACAGGGGCAATCAGCCCCAGCATTTT. Its translation is CASSLEGDRGNQPQHF.

A few counts support this clonotype. V usage is TRBV6-2 or TRBV6-3 and J usage is TRBJ2-1; 8 positions match TRBD1. The length of the CDR3 is 16 residues. The germline gives CDR1 MNHEY, CDR2 SVGEGT. V lost 7 bases and J lost 2; bases outside the gene matches: 10. CDR3 amino acids: CASTSGGGGAYNEQFF. The CDR3 DNA follows: TGTGCCAGCACCTCAGGGGGCGGCGGGGCCTACAATGAGCAGTTCTTC.

This clonotype was detected a few times. The gene calls are TRBV3-1 and TRBJ1-5, with D perhaps TRBD1 (6 bases). The CDR3 is 16 residues long. Germline assignment: CDR1 LGHDT and CDR2 YNNKEL (reference sequence). The V and J ends lost 6 bases and 0 bases respectively, with 15 bases between them. CDR3 coding DNA: TGTGCCAGCAGTCAAAGTACAGGGTTTAGCAATCAGCCCCAGCATTTT. It is translated as CASSQSTGFSNQPQHF.